Each of the 26 T cell receptor beta chains below was sequenced from the same sample in a study of graft-versus-host responses after intestinal transplantation. Measured with immunoSEQ multiplex PCR; TCRdb has only the in-frame clones, and not every one. This sample carries about 78,000 clones, around 90% of them seen once, and the ten largest clones take 3.5% to 5%. These receptors' antigens are unknown. The sequencing used unstimulated CD8+ T cells sorted from spleen or lymph node cells, collected before transplant. These receptors all stem from a human donor who was the organ donor for an intestinal transplant.

The V gene is TRBV30, the J gene TRBJ1-1, with 7 positions matching TRBD1. CDR1 GTSNPN and CDR2 SVGIG come from the germline V gene (reference sequence). J was trimmed by 4 bases and V by 3 bases; bases with no gene match: 5. This CDR3 has 13 amino acids. The CDR3 protein is CAWSRGLGTEAFF. The CDR3 DNA sequence: TGTGCCTGGAGCAGGGGGTTAGGCACTGAAGCTTTCTTT.

The V call is TRBV11-3, the J call TRBJ2-1, with D perhaps TRBD1 (6 bases). The CDR3 consists of 15 residues. Germline V gene data show CDR1 as SGHNT and CDR2 as YENEEA. Trimming removed 5 bases from V and 4 bases from J, with 15 bases in between. DNA of the CDR3: TGTGCCAGCAGCCCAGGGACATTAGATTACAATGAGCAGTTCTTC. As protein: CASSPGTLDYNEQFF. The full variable domain, in which reference TRBV11-3 and TRBJ2-1 provide the parts outside the CDR3, is EAGVVQSPRYKIIEKKQPVAFWCNPISGHNTLYWYLQNLGQGPELLIRYENEEAVDDSQLPKDRFSAERLKGVDSTLKIQPAELGDSAVYLCASSPGTLDYNEQFFGPGTRLTVL.

CDR3 loop: CASSLGPASGNTIYF. CDR3 in DNA: TGTGCCAGTAGTCTTGGGCCGGCGTCTGGAAACACCATATATTTT. The chain couples TRBV19 to TRBJ1-3, with D unresolved. The length of the CDR3 is 15 residues. Germline V lookup: CDR1 LNHDA, CDR2 SQIVND (reference sequence). Trimming stripped 5 bases from V and 1 base from J, with 12 bases between.

The V call is TRBV28, the J call TRBJ1-1; TRBD1 matches at 7 bases. V trimming: 5 bases; J trimming: 7 bases; junction bases outside the gene matches: 7. The CDR3 extends over 13 amino acids. Germline CDR1 reads MDHEN; CDR2 reads SYDVKM. The chain's CDR3 is CASSPRTGVEAFF. The CDR3 DNA reads TGTGCCAGCAGTCCTCGGACAGGAGTTGAAGCTTTCTTT.

The chain uses TRBV4-1 and TRBJ2-2; possibly TRBD2 for D (6 bases). Trimming stripped 1 base from V and 4 bases from J, with 13 bases between. The CDR3 covers 16 residues. The germline V gene has CDR1 MGHRA and CDR2 YSYEKL. CDR3 sequence: CASSQVWRGGTGELFF. CDR3 in DNA: TGCGCCAGCAGCCAAGTTTGGCGGGGTGGCACCGGGGAGCTGTTTTTT.

V usage is TRBV6-5 and J usage is TRBJ2-1; 10 bases match TRBD2. J lost 12 bases, V lost 7 bases, and 15 bases had no gene match. Germline V gives CDR1 MNHEY, CDR2 SVGAGI. The CDR3 extends over 15 amino acids. The CDR3 DNA sequence: TGTGCCAGCACCCCCCAGGCTAGCGGGGGAATTGGGCAGTTCTTC. Protein: CASTPQASGGIGQFF.

The chain is built from TRBV7-2 and TRBJ2-7; 10 nucleotides match TRBD1. V shed 3 bases, J shed 2 bases, and the junction held 4 bases outside the gene matches. The germline V gene has CDR1 SGHTA and CDR2 FQGNSA. This CDR3 region has 15 residues. The CDR3 here is CASSLDRGYPYEQYV. The CDR3 DNA follows: TGTGCCAGCAGCTTGGACAGGGGGTACCCCTACGAGCAGTACGTC.

The chain recombines TRBV27 with TRBJ2-1; D is uncertain. The CDR3 is 16 residues long. In germline, CDR1 is MNHEY, CDR2 SMNVEV (reference sequence). Trimming removed 2 bases from V and 8 bases from J, with 19 bases in between. The CDR3 DNA sequence: TGTGCCAGCAGTTTACTAGAGACCCTCGACGTGCATGAGCAGTTCTTC. This sequence encodes CASSLLETLDVHEQFF.

The chain employs TRBV27 and TRBJ2-1; 10 bases align to TRBD2. V gave up 2 bases and J gave up 5 bases; unmatched junction bases: 9. The CDR3 runs 17 residues. CDR1 MNHEY and CDR2 SMNVEV come from the germline V gene (reference sequence). The CDR3: CASSLIPGLAGDNEQFF. CDR3 coding DNA: TGTGCCAGCAGTTTAATACCCGGGCTAGCGGGAGACAATGAGCAGTTCTTC.

This clone has a handful of counts. The chain uses TRBV4-1 and TRBJ1-5, with 7 nucleotides matching TRBD1. CDR3 length: 16 amino acids. Per germline, CDR1 MGHRA and CDR2 YSYEKL. V trimming: 0 bases; J trimming: 2 bases; junction bases outside the gene matches: 4. This CDR3 is CASSQDGQGGNQPQHF. CDR3 sequence (DNA): TGCGCCAGCAGCCAAGATGGGCAGGGGGGCAATCAGCCCCAGCATTTT.

J is TRBJ1-4 and V is TRBV7-2; weak D call: TRBD1 (5 bases). This CDR3 has 15 residues. V was shortened by 5 bases and J by 2 bases, with 12 bases between the two germline ends. Germline V gives CDR1 SGHTA, CDR2 FQGNSA. CDR3 amino acids: CASSPLGGTNEKLFF. The CDR3 DNA reads TGTGCCAGCAGCCCCCTCGGGGGGACTAATGAAAAACTGTTTTTT.

This clone was observed a single time. The rearrangement links TRBV12-5 to TRBJ2-5; D gene uncertain. Per the germline V gene, CDR1 is LGHNT and CDR2 is FRNRAP. This CDR3 is 12 amino acids long. Trimming removed 4 bases from V and 0 bases from J, with 3 bases in between. This chain's CDR3 is CASGSDQETQYF. The CDR3 nucleotides read TGTGCTAGTGGTTCGGACCAAGAGACCCAGTACTTC. Filled out from reference TRBV12-5 and TRBJ2-5, the complete variable domain reads DARVTQTPRHKVTEMGQEVTMRCQPILGHNTVFWYRQTMMQGLELLAYFRNRAPLDDSGMPKDRFSAEMPDATLATLKIQPSEPRDSAVYFCASGSDQETQYFGPGTRLLVL.

The rearrangement uses TRBV5-6 and TRBJ1-2; no definite D call. The CDR3 spans 13 residues. V was pared by 4 bases and J by 5 bases, with 12 bases between. Germline V gene sequence: CDR1 SGHDT, CDR2 YYEEEE. In DNA form, the CDR3 reads TGTGCCAGCAGCCTGGACGCTACTTATGGCTACACCTTC. It codes for CASSLDATYGYTF.

J is TRBJ1-2 and V is TRBV6-5; 11 nucleotides match TRBD1. Germline V CDR1 and CDR2: MNHEY, SVGAGI. V was clipped by 2 bases and J by 11 bases; unmatched bases: 7. This CDR3 is built from 14 residues. The CDR3 DNA reads as TGTGCCAGCAGTTACGATGGACAGGGGGCTGGGTACACCTTC. Protein sequence: CASSYDGQGAGYTF.

The chain uses TRBV27 and TRBJ1-5, with D perhaps TRBD1 (6 bases). The CDR3 consists of 14 residues. V was clipped by 6 bases and J by 2 bases, with 11 bases between them. CDR1 is MNHEY and CDR2 is SMNVEV in the germline V gene (reference sequence). DNA of the CDR3: TGTGCCAGCAGCCCAGGGGTTCGCAATCAGCCCCAGCATTTT. It translates to CASSPGVRNQPQHF.

The V call is TRBV5-1, the J call TRBJ1-2; D is unresolved. The CDR3 spans 11 residues. Germline V gives CDR1 SGHRS, CDR2 YFSETQ. Trimming left V 3 bases short and J 4 bases short, with 4 bases between. The chain's CDR3 is CASSSSYGYTF. CDR3 DNA: TGCGCCAGCAGCTCCAGCTATGGCTACACCTTC.

This clone showed up just once. The chain combines TRBV6-5 with TRBJ1-2; no firm D call. The CDR3 has 12 residues. The germline CDR1 and CDR2 sequences are MNHEY and SVGAGI. V shed 10 bases and J shed 4 bases, with 13 bases lying between them. The CDR3: CATRGPTYGYTF. In nucleotides, the CDR3 is TGTGCCACCCGAGGGCCTACCTATGGCTACACCTTC.

J is TRBJ2-1 and V is TRBV6-5; 10 bases fit TRBD2. The CDR3 extends over 15 amino acids. The J segment lost 4 bases and the V segment lost 6 bases, leaving 6 bases of the junction unmatched. From germline, CDR1 is MNHEY and CDR2 SVGAGI. The CDR3 spells CASRRLAGVYNEQFF. CDR3 DNA: TGTGCCAGCAGGCGTCTAGCGGGGGTTTACAATGAGCAGTTCTTC.

This clone was seen only once. The chain joins TRBV28 to TRBJ1-1; D may be TRBD1 (5 bases). The CDR3 loop spans 12 amino acids. V lost 2 bases to trimming and J lost 5 bases, with 6 bases between them. Germline lookup yields CDR1 MDHEN and CDR2 SYDVKM. The CDR3: CASSLAGTEAFF. CDR3 nucleotide sequence: TGTGCCAGCAGTTTAGCAGGGACTGAAGCTTTCTTT.

V gene TRBV4-3 combines with J gene TRBJ1-2, with 10 nucleotides matching TRBD1. Germline trimming cut 3 bases from V and 6 bases from J; bases unmatched to any gene: 16. Germline V gene lookup returns CDR1 LGHNA and CDR2 YSLEER. The length of the CDR3 is 18 residues. CDR3 sequence: CASSQALDGTGVSNGYTF. The CDR3 DNA sequence: TGCGCCAGCAGCCAGGCACTCGATGGGACAGGGGTTTCTAATGGCTACACCTTC.

This chain's CDR3 is CASRGGPNTEAFF. CDR3 DNA: TGTGCCAGCAGGGGAGGCCCGAACACTGAAGCTTTCTTT. The chain couples TRBV13 to TRBJ1-1; D unresolved. Germline loops: CDR1 PRHDT, CDR2 FYEKMQ (reference sequence). V was pared by 6 bases and J by 1 base, with 9 bases between. There are 13 residues in the CDR3.

This sequence joins TRBV6-6 and TRBJ1-1, with D perhaps matching TRBD1 (6 bases). CDR1 and CDR2 (germline): MNHNY, SVGAGI (reference sequence). V shed 9 bases and J shed 12 bases, with 14 bases lying between them. This CDR3 region has 10 residues. The CDR3 loop reads CASLDSITFF. The CDR3 nucleotides are TGTGCCAGTCTGGACAGTATTACTTTCTTT.

The gene calls are TRBV6-4 and TRBJ2-3; 10 nucleotides align to TRBD2. Losses at the gene ends were 5 bases for V and 4 bases for J; bases not matched to a gene: 6. The germline gives CDR1 MRHNA, CDR2 SNTAGT. The CDR3 runs 15 residues. CDR3 coding DNA: TGTGCCAGCAGTCCGGCTAGCGGGGGTGCAGATACGCAGTATTTT. It specifies CASSPASGGADTQYF.

The chain couples TRBV14 to TRBJ2-5, with 8 bases that match TRBD2. Germline CDR1 SGHDN, CDR2 FVKESK. The CDR3 sequence is 16 residues long. Trimming removed 4 bases from V and 5 bases from J; junction bases left unmatched: 12. The CDR3 region has the DNA TGTGCCAGCAGCCTACACCCTCCGGGACTAGAGGAGACCCAGTACTTC. Translation: CASSLHPPGLEETQYF. The complete variable domain, with remaining parts taken from reference TRBV14 and TRBJ2-5, reads EAGVTQFPSHSVIEKGQTVTLRCDPISGHDNLYWYRRVMGKEIKFLLHFVKESKQDESGMPNNRFLAERTGGTYSTLKVQPAELEDSGVYFCASSLHPPGLEETQYFGPGTRLLVL.

This chain links TRBV28 with TRBJ1-4; possible D gene TRBD1, 6 bases. This CDR3 contains 16 residues. CDR1 is MDHEN, CDR2 SYDVKM, per germline. The germline V and J ends were trimmed by 1 base and 10 bases, with 19 bases remaining between them. The CDR3 DNA reads as TGTGCCAGCAGTTTATTGGTGGGACACACTGCGGGAAAACTGTTTTTT. This codes for CASSLLVGHTAGKLFF.

V gene TRBV6-5 combines with J gene TRBJ1-3; 9 nucleotides match TRBD1. Unmatched junction bases numbered 5, after V lost 6 bases and J lost 2 bases. The CDR3 loop spans 15 amino acids. Looked up from germline, CDR1 is MNHEY and CDR2 is SVGAGI. This CDR3 reads CASRQDRGTGNTIYF. The CDR3 nucleotides are TGTGCCAGCAGACAGGACAGGGGAACTGGAAACACCATATATTTT.